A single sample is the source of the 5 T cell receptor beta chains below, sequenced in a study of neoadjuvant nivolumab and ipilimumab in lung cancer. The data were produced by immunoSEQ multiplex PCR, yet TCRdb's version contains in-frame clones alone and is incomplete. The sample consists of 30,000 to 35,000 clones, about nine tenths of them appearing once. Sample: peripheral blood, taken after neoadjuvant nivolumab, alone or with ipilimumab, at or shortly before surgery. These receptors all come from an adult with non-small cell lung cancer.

The CDR3: CASSTGTSGNTIYF. The CDR3 nucleotides are TGTGCCAGCAGCACGGGGACCTCTGGAAACACCATATATTTT. The genes are TRBV5-4 and TRBJ1-3; D is possibly TRBD1 (5 bases). Germline V gene sequence: CDR1 SGHNT, CDR2 YYREEE (reference sequence). This CDR3 region has 14 residues. V was cut by 4 bases and J by 0 bases, with 8 bases left in between.

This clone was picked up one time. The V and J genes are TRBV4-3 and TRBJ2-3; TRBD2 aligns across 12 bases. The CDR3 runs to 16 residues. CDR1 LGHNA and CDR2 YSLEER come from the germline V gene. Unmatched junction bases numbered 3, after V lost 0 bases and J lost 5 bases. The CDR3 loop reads CASSQDELAGGDTQYF. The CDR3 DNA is TGCGCCAGCAGCCAAGATGAACTAGCGGGGGGAGATACGCAGTATTTT.

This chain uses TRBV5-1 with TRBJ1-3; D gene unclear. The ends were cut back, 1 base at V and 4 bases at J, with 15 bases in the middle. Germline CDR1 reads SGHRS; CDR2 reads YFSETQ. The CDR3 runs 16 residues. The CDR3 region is CASSLRGFLGGNTIYF. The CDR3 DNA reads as TGCGCCAGCAGCTTGAGAGGGTTCCTGGGAGGAAACACCATATATTTT. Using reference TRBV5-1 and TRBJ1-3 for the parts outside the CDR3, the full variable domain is KAGVTQTPRYLIKTRGQQVTLSCSPISGHRSVSWYQQTPGQGLQFLFEYFSETQRNKGNFPGRFSGRQFSNSRSEMNVSTLELGDSALYLCASSLRGFLGGNTIYFGEGSWLTVV.

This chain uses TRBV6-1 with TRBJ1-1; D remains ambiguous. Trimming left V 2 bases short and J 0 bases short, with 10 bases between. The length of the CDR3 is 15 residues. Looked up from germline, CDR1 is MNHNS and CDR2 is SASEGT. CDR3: CASSEYGFLNTEAFF. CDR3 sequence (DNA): TGTGCCAGCAGTGAATATGGTTTTTTGAACACTGAAGCTTTCTTT.

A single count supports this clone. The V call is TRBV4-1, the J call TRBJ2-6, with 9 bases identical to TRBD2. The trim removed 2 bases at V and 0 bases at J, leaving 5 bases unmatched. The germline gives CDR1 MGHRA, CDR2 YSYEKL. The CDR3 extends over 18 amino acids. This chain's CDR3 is CASSQSGGRASGANVLTF. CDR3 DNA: TGCGCCAGCAGCCAAAGTGGCGGGAGGGCCTCTGGGGCCAACGTCCTGACTTTC.